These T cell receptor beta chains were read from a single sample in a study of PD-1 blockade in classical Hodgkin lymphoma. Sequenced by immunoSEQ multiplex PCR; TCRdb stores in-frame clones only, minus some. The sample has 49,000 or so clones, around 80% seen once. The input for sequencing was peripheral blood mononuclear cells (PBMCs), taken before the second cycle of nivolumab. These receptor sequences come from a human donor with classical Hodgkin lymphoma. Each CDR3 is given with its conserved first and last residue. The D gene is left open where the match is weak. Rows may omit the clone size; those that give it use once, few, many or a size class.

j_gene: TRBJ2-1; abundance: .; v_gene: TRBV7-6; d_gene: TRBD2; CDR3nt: TGTGCCAGCAGCCCCCTAGCGGGAGGGACCTACAATGAGCAGTTCTTC; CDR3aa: CASSPLAGGTYNEQFF
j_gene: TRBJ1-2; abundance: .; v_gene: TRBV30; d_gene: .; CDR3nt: TGTGCCTGGAGTGTCGGAACCGACGGTTGGACGGATGGCTACACCTTC; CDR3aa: CAWSVGTDGWTDGYTF
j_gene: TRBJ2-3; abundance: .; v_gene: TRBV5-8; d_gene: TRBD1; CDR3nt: TGTGCCAGCAGCTCGAGACAGGGGCCCCACGATACGCAGTATTTT; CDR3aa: CASSSRQGPHDTQYF
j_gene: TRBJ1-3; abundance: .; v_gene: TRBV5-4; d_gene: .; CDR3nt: TGTGCCAGCAGCTTGGAGGCAGAAATATATTTT; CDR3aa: CASSLEAEIYF
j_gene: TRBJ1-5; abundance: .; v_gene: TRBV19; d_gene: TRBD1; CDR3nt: TGTGCCAGTAGTGCCTACAGGGGGCGCTTGGTCCAGCATTTT; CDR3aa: CASSAYRGRLVQHF
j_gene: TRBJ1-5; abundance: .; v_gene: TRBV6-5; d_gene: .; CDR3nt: TGTGCCAGCAGGAACAGGGTTCTCGTTAATCAGCCCCAGCATTTT; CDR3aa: CASRNRVLVNQPQHF
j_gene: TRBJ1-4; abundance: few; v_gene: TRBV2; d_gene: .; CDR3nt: TGTGCCAGCAGTGAAGCACGCACGCCAAATGAAAAACTGTTTTTT; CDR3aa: CASSEARTPNEKLFF
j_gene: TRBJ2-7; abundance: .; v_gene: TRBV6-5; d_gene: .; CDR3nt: TGTGCCAGCAGTTACGCACGGGACTACGAGCAGTACTTC; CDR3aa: CASSYARDYEQYF
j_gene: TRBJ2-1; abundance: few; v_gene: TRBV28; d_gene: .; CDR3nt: TGTGCCACCTCGGCCCTGAGCTCCTACAATGAGCAGTTCTTC; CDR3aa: CATSALSSYNEQFF
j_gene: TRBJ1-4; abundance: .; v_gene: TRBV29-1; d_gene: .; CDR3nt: TGCAGCGGGGTCGACACCGCAACTAATGAAAAACTGTTTTTT; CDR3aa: CSGVDTATNEKLFF
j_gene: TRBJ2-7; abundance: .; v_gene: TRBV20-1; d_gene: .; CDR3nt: TGCAGTGCTAGTGTAGGGGTCGAGCAGTACTTC; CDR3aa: CSASVGVEQYF
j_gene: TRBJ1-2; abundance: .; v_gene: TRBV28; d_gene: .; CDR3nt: TGTGCCAGCAGTTTTCGGGGCAGGACACCCTATGGCTACACCTTC; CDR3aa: CASSFRGRTPYGYTF
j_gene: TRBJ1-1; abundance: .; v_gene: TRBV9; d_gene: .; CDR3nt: TGTGCCAGCAGCGTAGCCAGGAGGGGAGACACTGAAGCTTTCTTT; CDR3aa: CASSVARRGDTEAFF
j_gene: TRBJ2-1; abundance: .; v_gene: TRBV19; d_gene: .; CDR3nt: TGTGCCAGTAGTGGGGGGGACACAGGCGCCTACAATGAGCAGTTCTTC; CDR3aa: CASSGGDTGAYNEQFF
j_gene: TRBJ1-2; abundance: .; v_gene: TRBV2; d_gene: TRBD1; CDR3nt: TGTGCCAGCAGTGGGGGACAGGTCGGAGGCTACACCTTC; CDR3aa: CASSGGQVGGYTF
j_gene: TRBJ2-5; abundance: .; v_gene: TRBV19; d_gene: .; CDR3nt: TGTGCCACCCAAGGTTCCTCCCGAACCCAGTACTTC; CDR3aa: CATQGSSRTQYF
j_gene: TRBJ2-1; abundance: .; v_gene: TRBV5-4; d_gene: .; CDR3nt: TGTGCCAGCAGCGTGGGTGGTAGCGAAGGGCACAATGAGCAGTTCTTC; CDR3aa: CASSVGGSEGHNEQFF
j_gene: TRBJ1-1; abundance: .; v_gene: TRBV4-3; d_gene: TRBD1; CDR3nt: TGCGCCAGCAGCCCGGGGACAGAGCCTGAAGCTTTCTTT; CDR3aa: CASSPGTEPEAFF
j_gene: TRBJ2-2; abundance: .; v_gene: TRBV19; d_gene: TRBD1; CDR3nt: TGTGCCAGTAGTATAGGAACAGGGACAGCCGGGGAGCTGTTTTTT; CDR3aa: CASSIGTGTAGELFF
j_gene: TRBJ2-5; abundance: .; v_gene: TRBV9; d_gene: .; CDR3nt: TGTGCCAGCAGCGTAGGGTTAGCGGCTCAAGAGACCCAGTACTTC; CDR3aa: CASSVGLAAQETQYF
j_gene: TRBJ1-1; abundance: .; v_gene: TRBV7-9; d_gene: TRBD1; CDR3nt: TGTGCCAGCAGCGACAGGGTTGGGGGACGCTACACTGAAGCTTTCTTT; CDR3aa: CASSDRVGGRYTEAFF
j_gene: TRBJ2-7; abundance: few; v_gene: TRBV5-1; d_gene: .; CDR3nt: TGCGCCAGCAGCTCGCTCAGTGTCCGGGGGAACTCCTACGAGCAGTACTTC; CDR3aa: CASSSLSVRGNSYEQYF
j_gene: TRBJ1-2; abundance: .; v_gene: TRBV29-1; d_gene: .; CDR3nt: TGCAGCGTTGAAGATCTTCGATTTCACTATGGCTACACCTTC; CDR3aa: CSVEDLRFHYGYTF
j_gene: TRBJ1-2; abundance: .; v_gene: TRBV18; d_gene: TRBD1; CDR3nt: TGTGCCAGCGCCTGGGACAGAGTCGATGGCTACACCTTC; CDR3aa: CASAWDRVDGYTF
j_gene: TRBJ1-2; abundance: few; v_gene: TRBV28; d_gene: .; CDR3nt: TGTGCCAGCAGCCCAAGGGTCTATGGCTACACCTTC; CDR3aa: CASSPRVYGYTF
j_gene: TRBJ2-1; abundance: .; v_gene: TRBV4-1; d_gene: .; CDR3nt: TGCGCCAGCAGCCCGGGGGACTTAAACAATGAGCAGTTCTTC; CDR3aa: CASSPGDLNNEQFF
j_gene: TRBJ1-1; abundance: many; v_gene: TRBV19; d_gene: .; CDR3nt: TGTGCCAGTAGTATGGCCGGCCGGATGAACACTGAAGCTTTCTTT; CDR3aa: CASSMAGRMNTEAFF
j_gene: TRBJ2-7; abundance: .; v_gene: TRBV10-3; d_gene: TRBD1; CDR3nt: TGTGCCATCAGCCCCGCGGGACAGGGTGTCCACGAGCAGTACTTC; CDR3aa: CAISPAGQGVHEQYF
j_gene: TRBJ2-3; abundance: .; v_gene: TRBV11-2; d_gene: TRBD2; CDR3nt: TGTGCCAGCAGCGTAACAAATTTGGGGCTAGCGGGAGGCGCAGATACGCAGTATTTT; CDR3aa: CASSVTNLGLAGGADTQYF
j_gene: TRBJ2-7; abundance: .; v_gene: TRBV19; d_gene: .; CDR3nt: TGTGCCAGTAGTGCGACCGGGACTTTTTTCCGCTACGAGCAGTACTTC; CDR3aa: CASSATGTFFRYEQYF
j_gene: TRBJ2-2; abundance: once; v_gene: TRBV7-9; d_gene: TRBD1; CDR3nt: TGTGCCAGCAGCCAACAGGGGCAAGGCACCGGGGAGCTGTTTTTT; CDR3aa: CASSQQGQGTGELFF
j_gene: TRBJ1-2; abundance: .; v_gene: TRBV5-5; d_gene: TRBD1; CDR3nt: TGTGCCAGCAGCTTGATTACGGAGCAGGGGGCCTATGGCTACACCTTC; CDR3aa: CASSLITEQGAYGYTF
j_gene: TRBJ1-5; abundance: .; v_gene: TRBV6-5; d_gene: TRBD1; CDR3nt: TGTGCCAGCAGACCCCGGGACAGAGATCAGCCCCAGCATTTT; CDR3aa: CASRPRDRDQPQHF
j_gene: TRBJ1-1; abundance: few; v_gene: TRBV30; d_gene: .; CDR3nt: TGTGCCTGGCAAAGACTCCGGGCTTTCTTT; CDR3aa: CAWQRLRAFF
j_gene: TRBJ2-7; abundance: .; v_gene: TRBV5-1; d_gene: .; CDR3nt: TGCGCCAGCAGCTTGGAGAACGAGCAGTACTTC; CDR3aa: CASSLENEQYF
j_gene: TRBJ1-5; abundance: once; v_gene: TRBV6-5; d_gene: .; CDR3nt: TGTGCCAGCACCCCTGAAGGTCAGCCCCAGCATTTT; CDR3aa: CASTPEGQPQHF
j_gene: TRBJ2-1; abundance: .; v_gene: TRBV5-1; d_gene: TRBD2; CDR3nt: TGCGCCAGCAGTTTGAACCCAGGGACTACAGGTGAGCAGTTCTTC; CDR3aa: CASSLNPGTTGEQFF
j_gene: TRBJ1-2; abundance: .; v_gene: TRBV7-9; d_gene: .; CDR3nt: TGTGCCAGCAGCTTAGGGAGCGGCGGGGACTATGGCTACACCTTC; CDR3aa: CASSLGSGGDYGYTF
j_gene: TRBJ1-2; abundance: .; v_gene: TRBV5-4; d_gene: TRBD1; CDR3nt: TGTGCCAGCAGCAGGACAGGGAATGGCTACACCTTC; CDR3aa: CASSRTGNGYTF
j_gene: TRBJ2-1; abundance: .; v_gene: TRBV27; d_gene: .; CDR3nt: TGTGCCAGCAGTTTATCTATGCTGAGCTCCTACAATGAGCAGTTCTTC; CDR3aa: CASSLSMLSSYNEQFF
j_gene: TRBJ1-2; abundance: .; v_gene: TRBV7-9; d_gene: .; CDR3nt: TGTGCCAGCAGCTTGGGGTTTTCCTATGGCTACACCTTC; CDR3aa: CASSLGFSYGYTF
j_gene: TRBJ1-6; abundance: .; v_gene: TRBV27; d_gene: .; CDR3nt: TGTGCCAGCAGTTTTGAGGGGGGGAGGAACTATAATTCACCCCTCCACTTT; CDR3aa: CASSFEGGRNYNSPLHF
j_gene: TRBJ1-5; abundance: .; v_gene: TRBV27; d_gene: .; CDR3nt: TGTGCCAGCAGTTTTTTAGCTAACGGGTACAATCAGCCCCAGCATTTT; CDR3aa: CASSFLANGYNQPQHF
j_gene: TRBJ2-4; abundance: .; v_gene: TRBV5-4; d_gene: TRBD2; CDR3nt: TGTGCCAGCAGCTTTTGGGATCGGCGGGAGGGCATTCAGTACTTC; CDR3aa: CASSFWDRREGIQYF
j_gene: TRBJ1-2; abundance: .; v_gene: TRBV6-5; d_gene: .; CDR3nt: TGTGCCAGCAGTTACGACCCAGCTAACTATGGCTACACCTTC; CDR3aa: CASSYDPANYGYTF
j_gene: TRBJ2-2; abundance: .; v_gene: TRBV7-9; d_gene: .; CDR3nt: TGTGCCAGCAGCCAACCGGCGGCCCCCACCGGGGAGCTGTTTTTT; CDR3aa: CASSQPAAPTGELFF
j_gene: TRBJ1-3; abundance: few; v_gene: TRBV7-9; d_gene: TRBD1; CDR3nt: TGTGCCAGCAGCCGTGCAGGGGGTGGAAACACCATATATTTT; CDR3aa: CASSRAGGGNTIYF
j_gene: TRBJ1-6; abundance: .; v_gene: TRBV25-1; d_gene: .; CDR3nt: TGTGCCAGCAGTGAATCCGGGGGAAAGAATTCACCCCTCCACTTT; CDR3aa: CASSESGGKNSPLHF
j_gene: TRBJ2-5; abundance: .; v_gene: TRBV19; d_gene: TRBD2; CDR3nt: TGTGCCACCAGCGCCGGGACTAGCGGGGGGGCCGCCCAGTACTTC; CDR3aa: CATSAGTSGGAAQYF
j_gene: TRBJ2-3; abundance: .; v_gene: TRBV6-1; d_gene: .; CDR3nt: TGTGCCAGCAGGCTGCTCCGGGACACAGATACGCAGTATTTT; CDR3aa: CASRLLRDTDTQYF
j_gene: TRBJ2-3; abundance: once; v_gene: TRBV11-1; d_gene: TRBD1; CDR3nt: TGTGCCAGCAGGACGGACAGGGGGAGGTCAGATACGCAGTATTTT; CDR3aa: CASRTDRGRSDTQYF
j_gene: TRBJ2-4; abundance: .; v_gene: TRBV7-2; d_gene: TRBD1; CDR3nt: TGTGCCAGCAGCCAACCTACTCCCGGGACAGGGATGGGTGACATTCAGTACTTC; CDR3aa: CASSQPTPGTGMGDIQYF
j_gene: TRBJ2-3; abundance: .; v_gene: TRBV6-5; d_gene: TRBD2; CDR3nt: TGTGCCAGCAGTTGGGGCGGGGGGGCCGGAGATACGCAGTATTTT; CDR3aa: CASSWGGGAGDTQYF